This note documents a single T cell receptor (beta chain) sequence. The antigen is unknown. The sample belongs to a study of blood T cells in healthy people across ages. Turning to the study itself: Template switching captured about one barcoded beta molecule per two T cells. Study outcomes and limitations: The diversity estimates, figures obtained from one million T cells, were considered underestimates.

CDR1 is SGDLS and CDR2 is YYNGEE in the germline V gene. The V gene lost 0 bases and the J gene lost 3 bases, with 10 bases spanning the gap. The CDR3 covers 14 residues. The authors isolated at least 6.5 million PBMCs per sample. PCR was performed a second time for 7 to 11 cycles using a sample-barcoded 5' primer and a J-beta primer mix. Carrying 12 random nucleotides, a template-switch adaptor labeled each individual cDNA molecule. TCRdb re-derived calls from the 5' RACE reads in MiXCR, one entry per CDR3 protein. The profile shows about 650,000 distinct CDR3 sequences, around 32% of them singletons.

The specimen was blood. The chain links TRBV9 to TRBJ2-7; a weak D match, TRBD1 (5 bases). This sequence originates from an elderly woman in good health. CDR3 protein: CASSVGGRSYEQYF. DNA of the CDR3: TGTGCCAGCAGCGTAGGGGGCAGAAGCTACGAGCAGTACTTC.